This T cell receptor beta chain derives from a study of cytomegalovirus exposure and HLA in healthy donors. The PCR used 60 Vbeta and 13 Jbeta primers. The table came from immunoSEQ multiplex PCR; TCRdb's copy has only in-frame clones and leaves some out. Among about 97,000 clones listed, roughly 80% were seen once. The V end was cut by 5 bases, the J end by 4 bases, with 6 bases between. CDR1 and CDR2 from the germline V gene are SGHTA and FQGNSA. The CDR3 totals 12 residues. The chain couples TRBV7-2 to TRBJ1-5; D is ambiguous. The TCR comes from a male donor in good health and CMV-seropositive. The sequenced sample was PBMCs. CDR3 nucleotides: TGTGCCAGCAGCCGAGATAATCAGCCCCAGCATTTT. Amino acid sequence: CASSRDNQPQHF.